This TCR beta chain comes out of a study of cytomegalovirus exposure and HLA in healthy donors. The CDR3 is 16 amino acids. The junction had 8 bases not matched to a gene; V was cut back by 1 base and J by 2 bases. Germline loops: CDR1 SEHNR, CDR2 FQNEAQ (reference sequence). Findings of the study overall: The authors enumerated over 150 TCR beta chains as linked to cytomegalovirus. A reported reduction in N-insertions relative to the 666-donor mean was seen in an Asian-associated ancestry cluster in a later analysis. An apparent linkage of common viral pathogens to several of the most significant clusters emerged in a later analysis. Differences between HLA loci emerged in a later analysis of TCR association rates, with DRB1 most and HLA-C fewest.

Concerning this clone: Antigen unknown.

The PCR was carried out with 60 Vbeta primers and 13 Jbeta primers. Clones were read by immunoSEQ multiplex PCR, and TCRdb kept only the in-frame ones, dropping some. This sample yields 95,000 to 150,000 clones, of which more than 65% are seen a single time; around 5.5% belongs to the top ten. This clonotype was obtained from a man aged 18 to 35 in good health and CMV-seropositive. Sequenced: PBMCs. The chain recombines TRBV7-9 with TRBJ2-7, with 7 nucleotides matching TRBD1. The CDR3 DNA is TGTGCCAGCAGCTTAGGGTTGGGTCAGGGGGCCTACGAGCAGTACTTC. Its protein is CASSLGLGQGAYEQYF.